The rows below give T cell receptor beta chains drawn from one sample of a study of T cell changes during pregnancy in multiple sclerosis. Assay used: immunoSEQ multiplex PCR; TCRdb lists only in-frame clones, some missing. Of approximately 90,000 clones detected, roughly 93% appear once; the ten largest clones hold about 0.8%. The specimen was peripheral blood, collected in the third trimester of pregnancy. The receptors derive from a female donor with multiple sclerosis, enrolled in a pregnancy study. Both conserved end residues are part of each CDR3. Each record gives: V gene, J gene, CDR3 protein.

>TRBV10-3|TRBJ2-5
CAISEGLAGVKETQYF
>TRBV12-5|TRBJ2-1
CASGPDPGGFHEQFF
>TRBV27|TRBJ1-2
CASSPRGETHYGYTF
>TRBV27|TRBJ2-3
CASSLGLRTDTQYF
>TRBV2|TRBJ1-1
CASSSTGVGTEAFF
>TRBV9|TRBJ2-1
CASRASGLTNEQFF
>TRBV11-3|TRBJ1-1
CASSLDRLNTEAFF
>TRBV4-1|TRBJ1-1
CASSQGPGTSREAFF
>TRBV5-4|TRBJ2-2
CASSFPDGSKATGELFF
>TRBV7-2|TRBJ1-1
CASSFQGTANTEAFF
>TRBV19|TRBJ1-1
CASSRLGGGSTEAFF
>TRBV18|TRBJ2-1
CASSPPEDPYNEQFF
>TRBV7-8|TRBJ2-7
CASSEEAGGPREQYF
>TRBV10-1|TRBJ2-7
CASSDLSMDIIALYEQYF
>TRBV10-3|TRBJ2-1
CAISGGGSEQFF
>TRBV6-6|TRBJ2-3
CASSLAHTDTQYF
>TRBV6-4|TRBJ2-3
CASSDSLNTDTQYF
>TRBV19|TRBJ1-1
CASTTQTGRYAFF
>TRBV7-2|TRBJ2-7
CASSLAGGPSYEQYF
>TRBV13|TRBJ2-7
CASSSPTENSYEQYF
>TRBV6-1|TRBJ1-5
CASSELGTANQPQHF
>TRBV27|TRBJ2-1
CASSLKASGSYNEQFF
>TRBV29-1|TRBJ2-2
CSVAKVQGGTGELFF
>TRBV5-8|TRBJ1-2
CASSLIKGYYGYTF
>TRBV29-1|TRBJ2-3
CSVEGGRTGADTQYF
>TRBV6-1|TRBJ2-7
CASSEQTAYEQYF
>TRBV27|TRBJ1-2
CASSFNRGRGNYGYTF
>TRBV6-5|TRBJ1-1
CASSYVGHNTEAFF
>TRBV4-1|TRBJ1-5
CASSQGGTGGAKNQPQHF
>TRBV5-8|TRBJ2-7
CASSPVGVQGRYEQYF
>TRBV21-1|TRBJ1-2
CASSKAQGGYGYTF
>TRBV27|TRBJ1-4
CASSPGLTNEKLFF
>TRBV7-2|TRBJ2-2
CASSLTGMVTGELFF
>TRBV28|TRBJ2-7
CASRSPRGLLNYEQYF
>TRBV27|TRBJ2-1
CASRAQLGNYNEQFF
>TRBV28|TRBJ1-5
CASSQLGGAANQPQHF
>TRBV6-1|TRBJ2-7
CASSEGLAGGTHRYEQYF
>TRBV11-1|TRBJ2-3
CASSPDRVTTDTQYF
>TRBV7-9|TRBJ1-2
CASSFFTGKGPGYTF
>TRBV2|TRBJ2-1
CASSELRAANNEQFF
>TRBV7-9|TRBJ2-1
CASSPVAGGRHHNEQFF
>TRBV28|TRBJ1-2
CASSAGQYGYTF
>TRBV19|TRBJ2-7
CASSIVPAYEQYF
>TRBV6-4|TRBJ2-1
CASSKGGGNEQFF